The 27 T cell receptor beta chains reported below all come from one sample, sequenced in a study of siplizumab effects on memory and regulatory T cells. Only in-frame clones appear in the TCRdb table, and some are missing; sequencing was by immunoSEQ multiplex PCR. The table records 100,000 or so clones, about 93% of them present only once. Sequencing input: CD4+ T cells sorted from blood. The origin of the receptors is a human donor in good health.

The rearrangement joins TRBV19 to TRBJ2-4, with a possible D match to TRBD1 (5 bases). Per germline, CDR1 LNHDA and CDR2 SQIVND (reference sequence). Trimming removed 4 bases at V and 0 bases at J, with 19 bases between. The CDR3 is made up of 18 amino acids. The CDR3 loop is CASSTTGIIDLAKNIQYF. Written as DNA, the CDR3 is TGTGCCAGTAGTACTACAGGCATAATCGACCTAGCCAAAAACATTCAGTACTTC.

The chain combines TRBV13 with TRBJ2-2; 7 nucleotides match TRBD1. V dropped 0 bases and J dropped 3; count of bases not matched to a gene: 1. Germline V CDR1 and CDR2: PRHDT, FYEKMQ (reference sequence). The CDR3 spans 15 residues. CDR3 in amino acids: CASSLGQGYTGELFF. In DNA, the CDR3 is TGTGCCAGCAGCTTAGGACAGGGGTACACCGGGGAGCTGTTTTTT. Full variable domain (missing parts from reference TRBV13 and TRBJ2-2): AAGVIQSPRHLIKEKRETATLKCYPIPRHDTVYWYQQGPGQDPQFLISFYEKMQSDKGSIPDRFSAQQFSDYHSELNMSSLELGDSALYFCASSLGQGYTGELFFGEGSRLTVL.

The chain joins TRBV30 to TRBJ1-5; possible D gene TRBD1, 6 bases. V shed 1 base and J shed 2 bases, with 12 bases lying between them. Per the germline V gene, CDR1 is GTSNPN and CDR2 is SVGIG (reference sequence). This CDR3 comprises 15 residues. The DNA for the CDR3 is TGTGCCTGGAGTGGAGGACAGAGTGGCAATCAGCCCCAGCATTTT. Its translation is CAWSGGQSGNQPQHF.

This chain links TRBV27 with TRBJ1-6; D perhaps matches TRBD1 (6 bases). The CDR3 is 16 amino acids. Germline CDR1 and CDR2: MNHEY and SMNVEV (reference sequence). Trimming stripped 6 bases from V and 5 bases from J, with 17 bases between. The CDR3: CASSHTGLGDNSPLHF. CDR3 DNA: TGTGCCAGCAGCCACACAGGGCTGGGGGATAATTCACCCCTCCACTTT.

V is TRBV12-5 and J is TRBJ2-2; TRBD1 agrees at 8 bases. V was pared by 0 bases and J by 6 bases, with 9 bases of the junction left unmatched. CDR3 size: 17 residues. Per the germline V gene, CDR1 is LGHNT and CDR2 is FRNRAP. The CDR3 DNA sequence: TGTGCTAGTGGTTTGGTTGTGGCAGGGGGCGCGCCCGGGGAGCTGTTTTTT. The encoded protein is CASGLVVAGGAPGELFF.

The CDR3, as DNA: TGTGCCAGCGCCCGGGCTTCCCTGCCACCCCTCCACTTT. This sequence encodes CASARASLPPLHF. This chain links TRBV18 with TRBJ1-6; no reliable D call. Trimming took off 8 bases at V and 11 bases at J, with 16 bases between the two ends. The CDR3 is 13 residues long. Germline V gene data show CDR1 as KGHSH and CDR2 as LQKENI.

The chain joins TRBV6-5 to TRBJ2-6, with a weak D call TRBD1 (6 bases). Trimming removed 5 bases from V and 2 bases from J, with 10 bases in between. Germline V gene data show CDR1 as MNHEY and CDR2 as SVGAGI. The CDR3 has 15 amino acids. The CDR3 DNA sequence: TGTGCCAGCAGTACCCCAGGGGCTGGGGCCAACGTCCTGACTTTC. This codes for CASSTPGAGANVLTF.

The chain has TRBV19 and TRBJ2-7; no definite D call. The germline CDR1 and CDR2 sequences are LNHDA and SQIVND (reference sequence). Trimming pared 3 bases from V and 3 bases from J, leaving 9 bases between. The CDR3 has 13 residues. The DNA for the CDR3 is TGTGCCAGTAGTATGCACTACAACTACGAGCAGTACTTC. The encoded protein is CASSMHYNYEQYF.

V usage is TRBV18 and J usage is TRBJ2-5, with 10 bases matching TRBD1. J lost 6 bases, V lost 3 bases, and 1 base had no gene match. Germline loops: CDR1 KGHSH, CDR2 LQKENI. The CDR3 has 13 amino acids. The CDR3 DNA reads as TGTGCCAGCTCACCGGGACAGGGGCAGACCCAGTACTTC. Translation gives CASSPGQGQTQYF. Based on the CDR3 plus reference TRBV18 and TRBJ2-5, the full variable domain is NAGVMQNPRHLVRRRGQEARLRCSPMKGHSHVYWYRQLPEEGLKFMVYLQKENIIDESGMPKERFSAEFPKEGPSILRIQQVVRGDSAAYFCASSPGQGQTQYFGPGTRLLVL.

A single count supports this clone. This chain links TRBV12-5 with TRBJ2-7, with D tentatively TRBD2 (5 bases). Germline V gives CDR1 LGHNT, CDR2 FRNRAP. The ends were cut back, 0 bases at V and 3 bases at J, with 12 bases in the middle. The CDR3 is 15 amino acids. The CDR3 DNA sequence: TGTGCTAGTGGTTTGGTAGTTCGGGGAGTCTACGAGCAGTACTTC. This sequence encodes CASGLVVRGVYEQYF.

The chain employs TRBV7-2 and TRBJ1-1; 7 bases align to TRBD1. The CDR3 runs 12 residues. Per the germline V gene, CDR1 is SGHTA and CDR2 is FQGNSA. V gave up 5 bases and J gave up 5 bases; unmatched junction bases: 2. The DNA of the CDR3 is TGTGCCAGCAGCCGGACAGGTACTGAAGCTTTCTTT. As protein: CASSRTGTEAFF.

The genes are TRBV11-2 and TRBJ2-7, with D possibly matching TRBD1 (6 bases). The CDR3 is 15 amino acids. Germline loops: CDR1 SGHAT, CDR2 FQNNGV. V was clipped by 5 bases and J by 4 bases, with 18 bases between them. The CDR3, as DNA: TGTGCCAGCAGCAGGCTCAGGGGAGCTAATTACGAGCAGTACTTC. Translation: CASSRLRGANYEQYF. Based on the CDR3 plus reference TRBV11-2 and TRBJ2-7, the full variable domain is EAGVAQSPRYKIIEKRQSVAFWCNPISGHATLYWYQQILGQGPKLLIQFQNNGVVDDSQLPKDRFSAERLKGVDSTLKIQPAKLEDSAVYLCASSRLRGANYEQYFGPGTRLTVT.

The chain uses TRBV5-1 and TRBJ2-7; 7 bases map to TRBD2. Trimming cost V 4 bases and J 6 bases; bases outside gene matches: 10. Germline V lookup: CDR1 SGHRS, CDR2 YFSETQ. CDR3 length equals 14 residues. The CDR3 here is CASSPGGVYSEQYF. The CDR3 DNA reads as TGCGCCAGCAGCCCGGGGGGTGTGTATAGCGAGCAGTACTTC.

The chain has TRBV29-1 and TRBJ1-5; 11 nucleotides agree with TRBD1. The CDR3 covers 15 residues. The trim removed 6 bases at V and 4 bases at J, leaving 8 bases unmatched. Looked up from germline, CDR1 is SQVTM and CDR2 is ANQGSEA. CDR3 sequence (DNA): TGCAGCGTCTTAACCGGGACAGGGGGAAATCAGCCCCAGCATTTT. Translating it yields CSVLTGTGGNQPQHF.

V is TRBV11-3 and J is TRBJ1-5, with unresolved D. The V end was cut by 0 bases, the J end by 6 bases, with 6 bases between. Germline CDR1 and CDR2: SGHNT and YENEEA. The CDR3 runs to 13 residues. Here the CDR3 reads CASSLDRVQPQHF. The DNA of the CDR3 is TGTGCCAGCAGCTTAGATCGTGTTCAGCCCCAGCATTTT.

V gene TRBV2 combines with J gene TRBJ1-3; the D is unclear. Between the trimmed V and J ends, which lost 3 bases and 3 bases, there was a span of 12 bases. CDR1 is SNHLY, CDR2 FYNNEI, per germline. The CDR3 spans 15 residues. CDR3 DNA sequence: TGTGCCAGCAGTGAGGGCAGGACGAGTGGAAACACCATATATTTT. Protein sequence: CASSEGRTSGNTIYF. The complete variable domain, with remaining parts taken from reference TRBV2 and TRBJ1-3, reads EPEVTQTPSHQVTQMGQEVILRCVPISNHLYFYWYRQILGQKVEFLVSFYNNEISEKSEIFDDQFSVERPDGSNFTLKIRSTKLEDSAMYFCASSEGRTSGNTIYFGEGSWLTVV.

The chain uses TRBV4-1 and TRBJ2-5, with 9 nucleotides matching TRBD1. The germline CDR1 and CDR2 sequences are MGHRA and YSYEKL. CDR3 size: 20 residues. The V gene end was trimmed by 4 bases and the J gene end by 3 bases; junction bases not matched to a gene: 21. CDR3: CASSPSNPPGQGTYKETQYF. The CDR3 nucleotides read TGCGCCAGCAGCCCTTCGAATCCACCGGGACAGGGAACGTATAAAGAGACCCAGTACTTC.

The gene calls are TRBV7-2 and TRBJ1-2, with 8 bases aligning to TRBD1. The CDR3 loop spans 12 amino acids. Germline-derived CDR1 and CDR2 are SGHTA and FQGNSA. J was trimmed by 8 bases and V by 4 bases; bases with no gene match: 3. CDR3 DNA sequence: TGTGCCAGCAGCTGGACAGGGTTCGGCTACACCTTC. Its protein is CASSWTGFGYTF.

The chain uses TRBV28 and TRBJ1-5; D is perhaps TRBD1 (5 bases). V lost 3 bases to trimming and J lost 1 base, with 7 bases between them. The CDR3 sequence is 14 residues long. The germline V gene encodes CDR1 MDHEN and CDR2 SYDVKM. In DNA form, the CDR3 reads TGTGCCAGCAGTTTGACAGTAAGCAATCAGCCCCAGCATTTT. Translation gives CASSLTVSNQPQHF.

The chain joins TRBV19 to TRBJ2-1; possibly TRBD1 for D (5 bases). The CDR3 has 11 residues. The V end lost 4 bases, the J end lost 9 bases, and 7 bases lay between the germline ends. In germline, CDR1 is LNHDA, CDR2 SQIVND (reference sequence). The CDR3 reads CASSRGLEQFF. The DNA of the CDR3 is TGTGCCAGTAGTAGGGGCCTTGAGCAGTTCTTC.

The chain has TRBV5-4 and TRBJ1-4; weak D call: TRBD1 (6 bases). The V gene's germline CDR1 is SGHNT and CDR2 YYREEE (reference sequence). The CDR3 consists of 14 residues. V lost 0 bases and J lost 7, with 10 bases in between. The CDR3 coding sequence is TGTGCCAGCAGCTTGGCGGGGGCCGGTGAAAAACTGTTTTTT. Amino acid sequence: CASSLAGAGEKLFF.

The chain recombines TRBV4-1 with TRBJ1-4; possibly TRBD1 for D (5 bases). Trimming took 1 base from V and 8 from J, leaving 11 bases between them. Germline CDR1 and CDR2: MGHRA and YSYEKL. The CDR3 extends over 14 amino acids. In nucleotides, the CDR3 is TGCGCCAGCAGCCAAGGACAGAATAGGGAAAAACTGTTTTTT. Translation gives CASSQGQNREKLFF.

This clone was seen once. The chain couples TRBV6-1 to TRBJ1-5; 10 bases line up with TRBD1. The CDR3 has 14 amino acids. J was trimmed by 7 bases and V by 6 bases; bases with no gene match: 6. Germline V gene data show CDR1 as MNHNS and CDR2 as SASEGT. CDR3 nucleotide sequence: TGTGCCAGCAGGGGACAGGGGCAAACGCAGCCCCAGCATTTT. It codes for CASRGQGQTQPQHF.

The chain uses TRBV27 and TRBJ2-7; the D gene is possibly TRBD2 (6 bases). Germline V gene sequence: CDR1 MNHEY, CDR2 SMNVEV (reference sequence). The CDR3 consists of 13 residues. V was clipped by 3 bases and J by 5 bases, with 11 bases between them. This CDR3 reads CASSLRDGHEQYF. CDR3 bases: TGTGCCAGCAGTTTGCGGGACGGTCACGAGCAGTACTTC.

V gene TRBV30 combines with J gene TRBJ2-7; no clear D. Germline V CDR1 and CDR2: GTSNPN, SVGIG (reference sequence). With 0 bases removed from V and 2 bases from J, the gap between germline ends came to 8 bases. The CDR3 loop spans 13 amino acids. The DNA for the CDR3 is TGTGCCTGGAGTGTAACGTTCCCCTACGAGCAGTACTTC. Translation: CAWSVTFPYEQYF.

V is TRBV4-1 and J is TRBJ1-2; D is undetermined. V lost 2 bases and J lost 8, with 12 bases in between. This CDR3 is 13 amino acids long. Germline loops: CDR1 MGHRA, CDR2 YSYEKL. The CDR3 nucleotides are TGCGCCAGCAGCCAACTTGGATTGGGGGGCTACACCTTC. Translation: CASSQLGLGGYTF.

The chain has TRBV6-4 and TRBJ1-1; D call uncertain. Germline V lookup: CDR1 MRHNA, CDR2 SNTAGT. V was cut by 5 bases and J by 1 base, with 8 bases left in between. This CDR3 spans 13 amino acids. This CDR3 reads CASSKDQNTEAFF. The CDR3 nucleotides are TGTGCCAGCAGTAAAGACCAGAACACTGAAGCTTTCTTT.